Sequencing of this T cell receptor beta chain was carried out in a study of identical twins (dated by TCRdb to about 2016). Regarding the study in general: TCR alpha and beta repertoires from monozygotic twins, unrelated adults of various ages and cord blood were deep-sequenced to test whether fetal clonotypes persist. Replicate twin experiments were performed at different times using different library preparation protocols to rule out contamination.

With respect to this clonotype: The antigen this receptor binds is unknown. Base qualities were left out, and no much larger clone turns up one base away.

The CDR3 runs 14 amino acids, cysteine and phenylalanine included. Only the CDR3 portion is preserved as DNA: 42 bases, with reading frame beginning at the first base. CDR1 ENHRY and CDR2 SYGVKD were looked up in the germline V gene. Trimming at the junction amounts to 2 bases on V and 4 bases on J, and the germline ends lie 10 bases apart. Every donor in the study was a healthy Caucasian. Libraries came from 5' RACE. Sequencing relied on an Illumina HiSeq 2000. Template switching introduced a universal primer binding site; the final cDNA contained a unique molecular identifier, enabling accurate counting of TCR cDNA molecules. First-strand cDNA for TCR alpha and beta chains was synthesized from specific primers in the conserved constant-segment region. To control for contamination, every cDNA library carried two barcodes: a SMART-Mk sample barcode plus Illumina barcodes. TruSeq adapter sequences and Illumina sample barcodes were added in two successive PCR steps. The Illumina HiSeq platform was used with custom primers to sequence TCR alpha and beta cDNA libraries. Processing in the source paper ran as follows. Unique molecular identifiers were extracted from raw reads with MiGEC, and CDR3 positions were determined with MiXCR. Recombination models were inferred per individual with the repgenHMM and IGoR tools using an EM algorithm. The tcR package in R was used for shared clonotype analysis, with sharing normalized by the product of cloneset sizes. To study raw recombination free of thymic and clonal selection effects, out-of-frame nonproductive sequences were analyzed. Using fastp trimming at Q25 and MiXCR clonotype assembly, TCRdb reanalyzed the public sequencing data and kept in-frame beta chains. Rows matching on CDR3 protein sequence are summarized as one entry with the most common DNA and genes. For this entry, the V and J calls and clone size follow TCRdb and not the study's own pipeline. This sample has approximately 1.8 million distinct CDR3 sequences in its table, and under 35% of those were observed once. More than 0.25% of the sample belongs to the ten largest clones.

The investigation overall reported the following: Zero-insertion analyses could be partly confounded by invariant T cells such as MAIT and iNKT, although diverse VJ usage argued against such confounding for most clonotypes. Fewer insertions were carried by abundant cord blood beta clonotypes, a similar but weaker trend appeared in young adult naive repertoires, and no such trend appeared in memory repertoires. Because the same donors could not be followed over many years, the conclusions depended on cross-sectional statistical analysis. In monozygotic twins, out-of-frame TCR alpha sharing was systematically underestimated by recombination models, although the models agreed with sharing between unrelated individuals. In beta out-of-frame sequences, excess twin sharing was weaker, because having fewer shared sequences lowered the signal-to-noise ratio. Compared with coincidental sharing between unrelated individuals, an excess of low generation-probability sequences was observed among out-of-frame TCR alpha sequences shared between twins.

The chain is encoded by TRBV10-3 joined to TRBJ2-3; the D gene is not confidently resolved. Sequencing used cord blood. This TCR was recovered from a newborn girl in good health. The sequenced DNA is TGTGCCATCAGTGAGGACTCACGCGCAGATACGCAGTATTTT. This codes for CAISEDSRADTQYF.